This TCR beta chain was captured by sequencing in a study of T cell changes during pregnancy in multiple sclerosis. Trimming shortened V by 5 bases and J by 2 bases, and 6 bases separated the two germline ends. CDR3 length equals 12 residues. CDR1 and CDR2 (germline): SEHNR, FQNEAQ (reference sequence). The data were produced by immunoSEQ multiplex PCR, yet TCRdb's version contains in-frame clones alone and is incomplete. Of 20,000 or so clones in the sample, around nine tenths are singletons; the top ten hold 4.5% to 6%. This rearrangement joins TRBV7-9 to TRBJ2-5; D not certain. This clonotype was sampled from a female donor in good health, enrolled as a control in a pregnancy study. The specimen was CD8+ T cells from peripheral blood mononuclear cells, collected after pregnancy. In DNA form, the CDR3 reads TGTGCCAGCAGCGGCGGTCAAGAGACCCAGTACTTC. Amino acids: CASSGGQETQYF.